This TCR beta chain was identified during a study of T cells after posttransplantation cyclophosphamide. Regarding the study as a whole: Recipient CMV seropositivity and CMV reactivation strongly tracked TRB clonality. Later blood repertoires were often dominated by clones from the donor CD8+ memory compartment. TRB overlap between skin or GI tissue T cells and blood was limited.

Controls had myeloablative marrow grafts with methotrexate and calcineurin inhibitor, sampled at 1 year. Germline V gene lookup returns CDR1 SGHNT and CDR2 YYREEE (reference sequence). The CDR3 length is 14 residues. V trimming: 5 bases; J trimming: 2 bases; junction bases outside the gene matches: 5. In regard to this clone: Its antigen is not identified.

Clones were sequenced by immunoSEQ multiplex PCR, and TCRdb holds only the in-frame ones, with some missing. Among a few thousand clones listed, approximately 80% were seen once. The sequence was obtained from a male patient between 40 and 49 years old who received an allogeneic stem cell transplant from an unrelated donor, was CMV-positive, and had chronic GVHD only. The graft donor may have contributed some T cells. The input for sequencing was PBMCs, taken after an allogeneic stem cell transplant with a calcineurin inhibitor and methotrexate. The V gene is TRBV5-4, the J gene TRBJ2-7, with 9 bases that match TRBD1. The CDR3 sequence: CASRNRGQAYEQYF. The CDR3 coding sequence is TGTGCCAGCAGAAACAGGGGGCAAGCCTACGAGCAGTACTTC.